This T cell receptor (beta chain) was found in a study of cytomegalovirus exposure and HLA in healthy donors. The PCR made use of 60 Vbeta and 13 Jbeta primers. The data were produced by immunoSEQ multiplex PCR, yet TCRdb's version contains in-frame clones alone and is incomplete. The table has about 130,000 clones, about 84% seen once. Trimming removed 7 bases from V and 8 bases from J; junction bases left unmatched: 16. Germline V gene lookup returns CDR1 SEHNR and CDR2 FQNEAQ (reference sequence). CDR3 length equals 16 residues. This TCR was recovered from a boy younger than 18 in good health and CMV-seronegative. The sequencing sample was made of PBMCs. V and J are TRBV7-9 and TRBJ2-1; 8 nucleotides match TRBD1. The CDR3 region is CASIRGRGLGWDEQFF. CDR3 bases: TGTGCCAGCATCAGGGGGCGGGGTCTGGGATGGGATGAGCAGTTCTTC. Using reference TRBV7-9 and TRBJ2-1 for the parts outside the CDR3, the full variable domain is DTGVSQNPRHKITKRGQNVTFRCDPISEHNRLYWYRQTLGQGPEFLTYFQNEAQLEKSRLLSDRFSAERPKGSFSTLEIQRTEQGDSAMYLCASIRGRGLGWDEQFFGPGTRLTVL.